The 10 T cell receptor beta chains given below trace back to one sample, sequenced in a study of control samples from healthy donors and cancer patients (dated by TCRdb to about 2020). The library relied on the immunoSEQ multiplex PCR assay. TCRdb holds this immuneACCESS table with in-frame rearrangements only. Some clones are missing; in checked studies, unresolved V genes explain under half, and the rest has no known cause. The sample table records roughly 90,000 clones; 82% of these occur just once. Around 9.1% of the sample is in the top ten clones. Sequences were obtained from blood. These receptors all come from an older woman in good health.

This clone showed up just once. The CDR3 sequence: CASSLGVSVDNEQFF. For the CDR3, the DNA is TGTGCCAGCAGTTTAGGGGTTAGTGTGGACAATGAGCAGTTCTTC. This chain joins TRBV6-6 and TRBJ2-1, with a weak D call TRBD1 (5 bases). Germline assignment: CDR1 MNHNY and CDR2 SVGAGI (reference sequence). This CDR3 is 15 amino acids long. V lost 4 bases to trimming and J lost 5 bases, with 15 bases between them.

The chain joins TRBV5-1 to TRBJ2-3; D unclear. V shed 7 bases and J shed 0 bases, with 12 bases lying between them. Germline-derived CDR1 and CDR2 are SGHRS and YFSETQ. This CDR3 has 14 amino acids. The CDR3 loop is CASSELRSTDTQYF. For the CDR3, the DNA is TGCGCCAGCTCGGAGCTGAGAAGCACAGATACGCAGTATTTT. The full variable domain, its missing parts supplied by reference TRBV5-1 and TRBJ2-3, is KAGVTQTPRYLIKTRGQQVTLSCSPISGHRSVSWYQQTPGQGLQFLFEYFSETQRNKGNFPGRFSGRQFSNSRSEMNVSTLELGDSALYLCASSELRSTDTQYFGPGTRLTVL.

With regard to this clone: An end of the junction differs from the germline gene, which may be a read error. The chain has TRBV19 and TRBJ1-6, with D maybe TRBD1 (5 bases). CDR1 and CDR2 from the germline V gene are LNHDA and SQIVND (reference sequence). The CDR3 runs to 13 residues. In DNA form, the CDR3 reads TGTGCCAGCAGTATGGGGGGAAATTCACCCCTCCACTTT. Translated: CASSMGGNSPLHF.

CDR3: CASTWGSEQFF. CDR3 sequence (DNA): TGTGCCAGCACTTGGGGAAGCGAGCAGTTCTTC. The chain links TRBV12-3 or TRBV12-4 to TRBJ2-1; no firm D call. With 7 bases removed from V and 10 bases from J, the gap between germline ends came to 11 bases. The length of the CDR3 is 11 residues.

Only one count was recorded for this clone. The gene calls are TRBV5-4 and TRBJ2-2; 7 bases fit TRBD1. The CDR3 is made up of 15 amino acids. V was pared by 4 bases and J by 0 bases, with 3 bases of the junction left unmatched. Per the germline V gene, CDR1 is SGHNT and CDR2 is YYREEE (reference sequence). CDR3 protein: CASSPGTANTGELFF. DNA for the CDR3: TGTGCCAGCAGCCCCGGGACAGCGAACACCGGGGAGCTGTTTTTT. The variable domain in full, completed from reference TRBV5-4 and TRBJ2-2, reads ETGVTQSPTHLIKTRGQQVTLRCSSQSGHNTVSWYQQALGQGPQFIFQYYREEENGRGNFPPRFSGLQFPNYSSELNVNALELDDSALYLCASSPGTANTGELFFGEGSRLTVL.

The CDR3 DNA is TGTGCCGTCACCGGAGGTTTGGATGAAAAACTGTTTTTT. It yields the protein CAVTGGLDEKLFF. V and J are TRBV12-3 or TRBV12-4 and TRBJ1-4; D is unclear. Trimming shortened V by 11 bases and J by 6 bases, and 16 bases separated the two germline ends. This CDR3 comprises 13 residues.

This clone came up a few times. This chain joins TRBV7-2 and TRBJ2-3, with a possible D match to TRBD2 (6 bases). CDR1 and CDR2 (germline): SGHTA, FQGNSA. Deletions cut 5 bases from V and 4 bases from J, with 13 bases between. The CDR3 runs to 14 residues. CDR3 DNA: TGTGCCAGCAGCGCGGGACCGCGCTCAGATACGCAGTATTTT. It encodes CASSAGPRSDTQYF.

CDR3 loop: CASSSGLQETQYF. The DNA of the CDR3 is TGTGCCAGCAGCTCGGGACTTCAAGAGACCCAGTACTTC. The chain is built from TRBV7-8 and TRBJ2-5; a possible D gene is TRBD2 (6 bases). With 4 bases removed from V and 2 bases from J, the gap between germline ends came to 8 bases. CDR3 size: 13 residues. Germline V gene sequence: CDR1 SGHVS, CDR2 FQNEAQ.

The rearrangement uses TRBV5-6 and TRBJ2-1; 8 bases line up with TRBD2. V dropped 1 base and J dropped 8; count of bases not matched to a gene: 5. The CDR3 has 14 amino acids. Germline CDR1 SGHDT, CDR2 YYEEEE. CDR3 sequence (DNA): TGTGCCAGCAGCTTGAGGCTACTAGCGGATGAGCAGTTCTTC. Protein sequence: CASSLRLLADEQFF.

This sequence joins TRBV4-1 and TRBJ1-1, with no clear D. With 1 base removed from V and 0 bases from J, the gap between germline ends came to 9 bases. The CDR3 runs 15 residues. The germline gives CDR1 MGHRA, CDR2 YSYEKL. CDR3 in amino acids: CASSQVLTVNTEAFF. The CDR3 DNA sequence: TGCGCCAGCAGCCAAGTATTGACGGTGAACACTGAAGCTTTCTTT.